A few counts support the clone carrying this T cell receptor (beta chain). Its matching antigen is unknown. V was cut by 0 bases and J by 1 base, with 10 bases left in between. The CDR3 runs to 15 residues. Germline loops: CDR1 LGHNA, CDR2 YNFKEQ. This entry is derived from a study of cytomegalovirus exposure and HLA in healthy donors. Study-level information: The approximately 110 validation repertoires used the same platform as the approximately 700 first-cohort repertoires, a later analysis reported.

Clones were sequenced by immunoSEQ multiplex PCR, and TCRdb holds only the in-frame ones, with some missing. The table includes more than 200,000 clones, about nine tenths detected once. Study results and limitations: The study labeled approximately 150 TCR beta chains cytomegalovirus-associated. Reportedly, cytomegalovirus status was diagnosed with high sensitivity and specificity.

The chain combines TRBV4-2 with TRBJ2-7; TRBD1 is a possible D gene (5 bases). The clonotype was recovered from a woman in her thirties in good health and CMV-seronegative. The sequenced material came from PBMCs. CDR3 DNA sequence: TGTGCCAGCAGCCAAGAGGGGCAGGAATCCTACGAGCAGTACTTC. Translating gives CASSQEGQESYEQYF.